This entry is about one TCR beta chain. This sample was included in a study of blood T cell repertoires in COVID-19. Study-wide background: Nucleic acid was either cDNA or gDNA, and it came from T cells, B-cell-depleted T cells, or PBMCs.

This CDR3 has 16 residues. The V gene's germline CDR1 is MNHEY and CDR2 SMNVEV (reference sequence). V gave up 5 bases and J gave up 2 bases; unmatched junction bases: 8. In terms of age and location, participants ranged from roughly 18 to 95 years and lived in about two dozen US areas. Cohorts were assigned according to the clinical history that participants reported. In the original analysis: Amplification of reference gene primers provided the estimated nucleated cell counts. Only in-frame clones appear in the TCRdb table, and some are missing; sequencing was by immunoSEQ multiplex PCR. Clone size and V and J calls were adopted from that table, with D and trimming inferred from the DNA. Found here are about 190,000 clones, around 82% of them singletons; the top ten hold approximately 16%.

The receptor's source is a woman aged 45-59 years with acute COVID-19. What was sequenced was PBMCs or T cells enriched from blood (not recorded which). The V gene is TRBV27, the J gene TRBJ2-4, with TRBD1 matching 8 bases. CDR3 protein: CASSAFGQGTKNIQYF. CDR3 DNA sequence: TGTGCCAGCAGTGCCTTCGGACAGGGTACCAAAAACATTCAGTACTTC.